These T cell receptor beta chains were read from a single sample in a study of cytomegalovirus exposure and HLA in healthy donors. Libraries were prepared by immunoSEQ multiplex PCR; TCRdb keeps only in-frame clonotypes and omits some of them. This table holds about 160,000 clones. The sequencing sample was made of PBMCs. All receptors come from a man aged 25 to 40 in good health and CMV-seronegative. Each CDR3 is given with its conserved first and last residue. D genes are given only for firm matches.

cdr3_aa | cdr3_nt | j_call | d_call | v_call
CSVKTPTYNEQFF | TGCAGCGTTAAGACACCGACCTACAATGAGCAGTTCTTC | TRBJ2-1 | NA | TRBV29-1
CASSLSGGFNEQYF | TGCGCCAGCAGCTTGTCAGGGGGCTTCAACGAGCAGTACTTC | TRBJ2-7 | TRBD1 | TRBV5-1
CASSIEGTPGNTIYF | TGTGCCAGTAGTATTGAGGGGACACCGGGAAACACCATATATTTT | TRBJ1-3 | NA | TRBV19
CASSTRAAGLNHDSTDTQYF | TGTGCCAGCAGCACCCGGGCGGCGGGTCTTAACCATGATAGCACAGATACGCAGTATTTT | TRBJ2-3 | NA | TRBV7-8
CASSLGQGEGYEQYF | TGCGCCAGCAGCTTGGGACAGGGTGAAGGCTACGAGCAGTACTTC | TRBJ2-7 | TRBD1 | TRBV5-1
CASGLVGRSSYNEQFF | TGTGCTAGTGGTTTGGTAGGGAGGAGCTCCTACAATGAGCAGTTCTTC | TRBJ2-1 | NA | TRBV12-5
CASSTQGANEKLFF | TGTGCCAGCAGTACACAGGGGGCTAATGAAAAACTGTTTTTT | TRBJ1-4 | TRBD1 | TRBV2
CASSASPGGEAFF | TGTGCCAGCAGTGCATCCCCGGGGGGTGAAGCTTTCTTT | TRBJ1-1 | NA | TRBV6-1
CSVLKGTGPWVSEAFF | TGCAGCGTCCTAAAAGGGACAGGCCCTTGGGTCAGTGAAGCTTTCTTT | TRBJ1-1 | TRBD1 | TRBV29-1
CASSDVRGLSGANVLTF | TGCGCCAGCAGTGATGTCAGGGGTCTCTCTGGGGCCAACGTCCTGACTTTC | TRBJ2-6 | NA | TRBV10-2
CASSEEDSSTDTQYF | TGTGCCAGCAGTGAAGAGGACTCTAGCACGGATACGCAGTATTTT | TRBJ2-3 | NA | TRBV6-4
CASSLLAGGFTDTQYF | TGCGCCAGCAGCTTACTAGCGGGAGGATTCACAGATACGCAGTATTTT | TRBJ2-3 | TRBD2 | TRBV4-3
CASSLIGGRYPDTQYF | TGTGCCAGCAGCTTGATTGGCGGGAGGTACCCAGATACGCAGTATTTT | TRBJ2-3 | TRBD2 | TRBV7-6
CASSLVGTGVNYEQYF | TGTGCCAGCAGCTTAGTAGGGACAGGGGTGAACTACGAGCAGTACTTC | TRBJ2-7 | TRBD1 | TRBV11-2
CASSEELATGEQFF | TGTGCCAGCAGCGAGGAACTAGCGACTGGTGAGCAGTTCTTC | TRBJ2-1 | TRBD2 | TRBV6-4
CASSLDRGEKLFF | TGTGCCAGCAGTCTTGACAGGGGTGAAAAACTGTTTTTT | TRBJ1-4 | TRBD1 | TRBV27
CAWRQMNTEAFF | TGTGCCTGGAGACAGATGAACACTGAAGCTTTCTTT | TRBJ1-1 | NA | TRBV30
CASSPRQGGNQPQHF | TGTGCCAGCTCACCTCGACAGGGAGGCAATCAGCCCCAGCATTTT | TRBJ1-5 | TRBD1 | TRBV18
CASSLRATVNSPLHF | TGTGCCAGCAGCCTCAGGGCGACGGTTAATTCACCCCTCCACTTT | TRBJ1-6 | NA | TRBV6-1
CASSFPAREYNTGELFF | TGTGCCAGCAGCTTCCCGGCCCGGGAGTACAACACCGGGGAGCTGTTTTTT | TRBJ2-2 | NA | TRBV7-9
CASSVTGADSPLHF | TGCGCCAGCAGCGTAACAGGGGCGGATTCACCCCTCCACTTT | TRBJ1-6 | TRBD1 | TRBV4-3
CAGKTGAGNTIYF | TGTGCCGGCAAAACAGGGGCTGGAAACACCATATATTTT | TRBJ1-3 | TRBD1 | TRBV30
CASSIRVFYEQYF | TGTGCCAGTAGTATCAGGGTTTTCTACGAGCAGTACTTC | TRBJ2-7 | NA | TRBV19
CASSFRPGPNTGELFF | TGTGCCAGCAGCTTCCGTCCAGGGCCGAACACCGGGGAGCTGTTTTTT | TRBJ2-2 | NA | TRBV7-6
CAIRAGPQETQYF | TGTGCCATCAGGGCAGGTCCCCAAGAGACCCAGTACTTC | TRBJ2-5 | NA | TRBV10-3
CASSIAGTSASYEQYF | TGTGCCAGTAGTATCGCCGGGACTAGCGCCTCCTACGAGCAGTACTTC | TRBJ2-7 | TRBD2 | TRBV19
CATQVGSRSTDTQYF | TGTGCCACCCAGGTTGGGAGCCGTAGCACAGATACGCAGTATTTT | TRBJ2-3 | NA | TRBV2
CASSLDSDQPQHF | TGTGCCAGCAGCTTAGACAGTGATCAGCCCCAGCATTTT | TRBJ1-5 | NA | TRBV5-4
CSVVPRGAEAFF | TGCAGCGTTGTCCCCAGGGGGGCTGAAGCTTTCTTT | TRBJ1-1 | TRBD1 | TRBV29-1
CASSVEEASGGYNEQFF | TGTGCCAGCAGCGTAGAAGAAGCTAGCGGGGGATATAATGAGCAGTTCTTC | TRBJ2-1 | TRBD2 | TRBV9
CASSPSRGLNEKLFF | TGCGCCAGCAGCCCTTCTAGGGGATTGAATGAAAAACTGTTTTTT | TRBJ1-4 | NA | TRBV5-1
CASSSPRGANYGYTF | TGTGCCAGCAGCTCTCCGCGGGGCGCTAACTATGGCTACACCTTC | TRBJ1-2 | NA | TRBV7-2
CAGRAGEEAFF | TGTGCCGGTAGGGCAGGGGAAGAAGCTTTCTTT | TRBJ1-1 | NA | TRBV19
CASSSHLGQGKTEAFF | TGTGCCAGCAGTTCTCACCTCGGCCAGGGGAAAACTGAAGCTTTCTTT | TRBJ1-1 | NA | TRBV28
CASSEALGGEQYF | TGTGCCAGCAGTGAAGCTTTAGGGGGCGAGCAGTACTTC | TRBJ2-7 | NA | TRBV2
CASSQQRQGRSRNEQFF | TGTGCCAGCAGCCAACAAAGACAGGGCCGTTCGAGAAATGAGCAGTTCTTC | TRBJ2-1 | TRBD1 | TRBV4-2
CASSPSPMNTEAFF | TGCGCCAGCAGCCCGAGCCCTATGAACACTGAAGCTTTCTTT | TRBJ1-1 | NA | TRBV5-1
CASSSRTGSGNTIYF | TGTGCCAGCAGTTCTCGAACAGGTTCGGGAAACACCATATATTTT | TRBJ1-3 | NA | TRBV11-3